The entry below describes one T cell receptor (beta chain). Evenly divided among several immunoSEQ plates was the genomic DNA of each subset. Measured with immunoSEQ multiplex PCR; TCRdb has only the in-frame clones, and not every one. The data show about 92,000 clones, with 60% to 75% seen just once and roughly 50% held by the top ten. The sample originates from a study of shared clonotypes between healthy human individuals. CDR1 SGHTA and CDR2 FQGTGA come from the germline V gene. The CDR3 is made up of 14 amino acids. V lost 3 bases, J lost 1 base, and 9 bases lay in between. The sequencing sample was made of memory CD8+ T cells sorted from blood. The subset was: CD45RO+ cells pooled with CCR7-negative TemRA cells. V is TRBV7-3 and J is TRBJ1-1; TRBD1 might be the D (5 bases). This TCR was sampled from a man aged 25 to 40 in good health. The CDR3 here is CASSLDGTNTEAFF. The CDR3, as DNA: TGTGCCAGCAGCTTGGACGGGACGAACACTGAAGCTTTCTTT.